This TCR beta chain was sequenced during a study of T cells in Graves' hyperthyroidism and ophthalmopathy (dated by TCRdb to the late 2010s). In the study overall: Peripheral blood samples were taken at the time of initial diagnosis, prior to any treatment. The study also compared thyroid tissue and blood T-cell repertoires from about 6 Graves' hyperthyroidism patients. The paper describes TCR Vbeta CDR3 sequencing of some 130 peripheral blood samples, made up of about 41 ophthalmopathy patients, approximately 73 hyperthyroidism patients and about 17 progressor patients. Whether ophthalmopathy could be predicted prospectively was tested in an independent validation cohort made up of under 20 hyperthyroidism patients plus 17 patients who later progressed to ophthalmopathy. Following sampling, methimazole starting at 30 mg daily was given to hyperthyroidism patients, and high-dose intravenous methylprednisolone was given to ophthalmopathy patients. The 95 to 100 discovery patients were randomly divided into training and test sets at a 7:3 ratio. A discovery cohort of fewer than 110 patients, about 40 with Graves' ophthalmopathy and 55 to 65 with stable Graves' hyperthyroidism, was used to find distinguishing TCR V-J signatures.

In the ophthalmopathy patients, disease was moderately to severely active, with a Clinical Activity Score of 3 or more, a NOSPECS grade of 4 or more, and a duration of less than 3 months. The study excluded patients with uncontrolled infections, other autoimmune diseases, pregnancy or lactation. Clinical symptoms, serum thyroxine and TRAb, thyroid ultrasound, and orbital computed tomography formed the basis for the diagnoses. Ficoll-Paque density gradient centrifugation was used to isolate PBMCs from around 10 ml of fresh peripheral blood. Total RNA was extracted using Trizol reagent, and RNA quality was assessed on an Agilent 2100 Bioanalyzer. The TCR beta CDR3 regions were amplified from the RNA transcripts. For the first round of RT-PCR on the TCR CDR3, the HTBI primer set was used together with the Qiagen OneStep RT-PCR kit. Libraries were constructed in a second round of multiplex PCR, after which size selection and purification were carried out. Paired-end sequencing of the libraries was performed with 100 bp reads on an Illumina HiSeq2000. Turning to the authors' computational methods: SOAPnuke was used to process the raw data, with reads discarded if the reads contained adapters or uncalled bases, had a mean Phred below 15, or lacked an exact constant-primer or identifier match. COPE v1.2.5 was used to merge high-quality paired reads, and clonotypes were defined as unique nucleotide sequences. Clonotypes were aligned to IMGT TRBV, TRBD and TRBJ reference segments using MiTCR v1.1. Analysis was restricted to V-J combinations with a frequency above 0.0001, which covered approximately 99% of repertoires. The TCS score was defined as F50 (clonal expansion) divided by E x V (chaos), with BLOSUM62-based TCRdist calculated between CDR3 peptides within each V-J. Welch's t-statistics and random forest reduced around 520 V-J features to 13, which were used in a naive Bayes classifier (R e1071). The raw public reads went through TCRdb reprocessing: fastp at Q25, MiXCR clone calling, in-frame beta chains kept. Under each unique CDR3 protein, matching rows form one entry showing the most common genes and DNA. These V and J calls are TCRdb output, not the study's own analysis. The sample profile shows under 250,000 distinct CDR3 sequences; roughly a quarter of them were found once. In total, the top ten clones hold roughly 35% of the sample.

This clonotype was recorded at least ten times. Its antigen remains unidentified. No base quality values were provided; no much bigger clone lies one nucleotide off. Findings and caveats that apply to the study as a whole: No statistical method was used to set the sample size in advance, and investigators knew the group allocation. Most expanded thyroid clonotypes (frequency above 0.001) were also detected in blood, suggesting blood repertoires may reflect thyroid immune responses. In validation, the model predicted progression to ophthalmopathy with 55% to 71% sensitivity and over 72% specificity, a median of roughly seven months before onset. In cross-validation, a model built on a 13 V-J signature told ophthalmopathy apart from stable hyperthyroidism with roughly 87% sensitivity and roughly 81% specificity, and in testing the same model reached 80%/75%.

The material sequenced was blood. The TCR originated in a woman aged 40 to 50 with Graves' ophthalmopathy.

The sequenced DNA: TGTGCCAGCAGCATCCATTTTGGCACTGAAGCTTTCTTT. Translated, this is CASSIHFGTEAFF. The rearrangement joined TRBV27 to TRBJ1-1, with no D gene named confidently. The trim is 6 bases for V and 4 bases for J, with a gap of 12 bases between the germline ends. The cysteine opens and the phenylalanine closes a CDR3 of 13 amino acids. Only CDR3 DNA remains: 39 bases, in frame from the first base. CDR1 is given as MNHEY and CDR2 as SMNVEV, both from the germline V gene (reference sequence).